Listed below are T cell receptor beta chains from one sample, sequenced in a study of identical twins. One entry per CDR3 protein, called by TCRdb with MiXCR from the 5' RACE reads. Of roughly 720,000 distinct CDR3 sequences listed, 15% to 20% are singletons. These same data were also listed under a study on T cells expressing NK-cell markers.

Source material: PBMCs. The receptors shown here come from a woman in her late teens or twenties in good health. Both conserved end residues are part of each CDR3. Fields, in order: clone size, V gene, J gene, D gene, CDR3 DNA, CDR3 protein. D genes are given only for firm matches. The listing skips clone size in some rows; elsewhere it reads once, few, many or a size class.

few	TRBV20-1	TRBJ2-3	NA	TGCAGTGCTAGAGTTTTAATCCCTAGCACAGATACGCAGTATTTT	CSARVLIPSTDTQYF
many	TRBV6-5	TRBJ1-2	NA	TGTGCCAGCAGTTACGACATGGGGGCGCGGGGCTATGGCTACACCTTC	CASSYDMGARGYGYTF
NA	TRBV20-1	TRBJ2-3	NA	TGCAGTGCTAGCGGGGGTGGAGATGCGCAGTATTTT	CSASGGGDAQYF
few	TRBV5-1	TRBJ1-2	NA	TGCGCCAGCAGCCCGAACGGGGTCCTCTATGGCTACACCTTC	CASSPNGVLYGYTF
few	TRBV9	TRBJ1-1	TRBD1	TGTGCCAGCAGCGCAGCCGGGACAGTGAACACTGAAGCTTTCTTT	CASSAAGTVNTEAFF
NA	TRBV27	TRBJ2-7	TRBD1	TGTGCCAGCAGTTACAGGGGGCTGTACGAGCAGTACTTC	CASSYRGLYEQYF
NA	TRBV3-1	TRBJ2-1	NA	TGTGCCAGCAGCCAAGATACGGGGGATAAGCAGTTCTTC	CASSQDTGDKQFF
NA	TRBV3-1	TRBJ2-5	NA	TGTGCCAGCAGCCACTTGCGGGACGGCCAGGGGGAGACCCAGTACTTC	CASSHLRDGQGETQYF
NA	TRBV5-5	TRBJ1-6	TRBD1	TGTGCCAGCAGCTTGTTTGGGACAGGGGATTCACCCCTCCACTTT	CASSLFGTGDSPLHF
NA	TRBV11-2	TRBJ2-1	TRBD2	TGTGCCAGCAGCTTAGGCGGGAGTCGGAACAATGAGCAGTTCTTC	CASSLGGSRNNEQFF
NA	TRBV6-2/TRBV6-3	TRBJ2-1	TRBD2	TGTGCCAGCAGCCGGTTTAGCGGGACGAGCTCCTACAATGAGCAGTTCTTC	CASSRFSGTSSYNEQFF
few	TRBV20-1	TRBJ2-7	TRBD2	TGCAGTGCTAGAAAAACTAGCGGGGGGTTCTACGAGCAGTACTTC	CSARKTSGGFYEQYF
NA	TRBV12-5	TRBJ2-1	NA	TGTGCTAGTGGTTTGTCCGGGACTGCCTACAATGAGCAGTTCTTC	CASGLSGTAYNEQFF
NA	TRBV12-5	TRBJ2-7	NA	TGTGCTAGTGGCTTTGTGGGCGGCAACTCCTACGAGCAGTACTTC	CASGFVGGNSYEQYF
NA	TRBV12-3/TRBV12-4	TRBJ1-2	TRBD1	TGTGCCAGCAAATCTTCGGGACAGGGGAGAGGCTACACCTTC	CASKSSGQGRGYTF
NA	TRBV29-1	TRBJ2-7	TRBD2	TGCAGCGTTTTGACTAGCGGGAGGCCCTACGAGCAGTACTTC	CSVLTSGRPYEQYF
NA	TRBV9	TRBJ2-1	TRBD2	TGTGCCAGCAGCAGACAAGCCGGGACTAACAATGAGCAGTTCTTC	CASSRQAGTNNEQFF
NA	TRBV20-1	TRBJ2-5	NA	TGCAGTGCTAGATCCCCGGGGTCCCAAGAGACCCAGTACTTC	CSARSPGSQETQYF
NA	TRBV4-2	TRBJ2-3	NA	TGTGCCAGCAGCCAAGAGTCCCGAACAGATACGCAGTATTTT	CASSQESRTDTQYF
few	TRBV5-1	TRBJ2-1	TRBD2	TGCGCCACCACCGAGGGACTAGCTCACAATGAGCAGTTCTTC	CATTEGLAHNEQFF
NA	TRBV2	TRBJ2-2	NA	TGTGCCAGCAGAACTGACACGAACACCGGGGAGCTGTTTTTT	CASRTDTNTGELFF
few	TRBV20-1	TRBJ2-5	NA	TGCAGTGCTAGTGGGGCCAAGGGTGGGACCCAGTACTTC	CSASGAKGGTQYF
NA	TRBV5-4	TRBJ2-1	TRBD2	TGTGCCAGCAGCGTCGGGGGGTCTGGAGGGAATGAGCAGTTCTTC	CASSVGGSGGNEQFF
few	TRBV12-3/TRBV12-4	TRBJ1-1	NA	TGTGCCAGCAGTGCAACAGGGTACGGCACTGAAGCTTTCTTT	CASSATGYGTEAFF
NA	TRBV12-3/TRBV12-4	TRBJ2-3	NA	TGTGCCAGCAGTTTAAGGAAGCACTACACAGATACGCAGTATTTT	CASSLRKHYTDTQYF
many	TRBV7-2	TRBJ2-7	NA	TGTGCCAGCAGCACGGACGCTAGACAGTTACTGGTCTACGAGCAGTACTTC	CASSTDARQLLVYEQYF
few	TRBV20-1	TRBJ1-6	NA	TGCAGTGCTAGAGATATCGGGGCGGGTTCACCCCTCCACTTT	CSARDIGAGSPLHF
few	TRBV12-3/TRBV12-4	TRBJ2-1	NA	TGTGCCAGCAGTTTGGGGGAAAGTGAGCAGTTCTTC	CASSLGESEQFF
NA	TRBV6-5	TRBJ2-5	NA	TGTGCCAGCAGTTCCCACACCGTCGCCTCCCAGTACTTC	CASSSHTVASQYF
few	TRBV29-1	TRBJ1-4	NA	TGCAGCGTTGATAGGGGCATCGGAGAACTGTTTTTT	CSVDRGIGELFF
NA	TRBV5-1	TRBJ2-3	NA	TGCGCCAGCAGCTGGCCGGGAGATACGCAGTATTTT	CASSWPGDTQYF
NA	TRBV20-1	TRBJ2-1	NA	TGCAGTGCTAGACACGGGAGCCTTGATGAGCAGTTCTTC	CSARHGSLDEQFF
few	TRBV9	TRBJ2-1	TRBD2	TGTGCCAGCAGCGTAGGGACTAGCAGAAAGTACAATGAGCAGTTCTTC	CASSVGTSRKYNEQFF
few	TRBV5-1	TRBJ2-3	TRBD1	TGCGCCAGCAGCTTGTACCGGGACAGCAACACAGATACGCAGTATTTT	CASSLYRDSNTDTQYF
many	TRBV24-1	TRBJ2-2	TRBD2	TGTGCCACCAGCCCAGCGGGAGCGACGACCGGGGAGCTGTTTTTT	CATSPAGATTGELFF
once	TRBV7-2	TRBJ2-7	NA	TGTGCCAGCAGCTTAACAGGGCCAAGCTCCTACGAGCAGTACTTC	CASSLTGPSSYEQYF
NA	TRBV3-1	TRBJ2-2	NA	TGTGCCAGCAGCCAGAGGGGGGGGAGCACCGGGGAGCTGTTTTTT	CASSQRGGSTGELFF
few	TRBV7-2	TRBJ2-3	NA	TGTGTCGTATCGGATTTCACAGATACGCAGTATTTT	CVVSDFTDTQYF
few	TRBV7-2	TRBJ2-1	TRBD2	TGTGCCAGCAGCTTACGAATGGGCGGGGGGCAGTTCTTC	CASSLRMGGGQFF
NA	TRBV11-2	TRBJ2-7	NA	TGTGCCAGCAGCTTGGGGCCGTTGGTCTACGAGCAGTACTTC	CASSLGPLVYEQYF
few	TRBV5-6	TRBJ2-7	TRBD1	TGTGCCAGCAGCTCCCTCGGACAGGGGGTAAATTACGAGCAGTACTTC	CASSSLGQGVNYEQYF
few	TRBV7-2	TRBJ2-2	NA	TGTGCCAGCAGCTTAGAGGGGCGCCGGGAGCTGTTTTTT	CASSLEGRRELFF
NA	TRBV15	TRBJ2-1	TRBD2	TGTGCCACCAGCAGAGATGCGGGACTAGCGACCAATGAGCAGTTCTTC	CATSRDAGLATNEQFF
NA	TRBV6-1	TRBJ2-3	NA	TGTGCCAGCACGACATTATATACGCAGTATTTT	CASTTLYTQYF
NA	TRBV7-2	TRBJ2-5	NA	TGTGCCAGCAGCTTTTGGGGGGAGACCCAGTACTTC	CASSFWGETQYF
once	TRBV29-1	TRBJ2-1	TRBD2	TGCAGCGTTGAGGGGCTAGCGGGGGCTTCCACCCAAGCCTACAATGAGCAGTTCTTC	CSVEGLAGASTQAYNEQFF
few	TRBV7-9	TRBJ2-7	NA	TGTGCCAGCAGCTTAGACAGCAGGAGCTCCTACGAGCAGTACTTC	CASSLDSRSSYEQYF
few	TRBV6-5	TRBJ2-1	TRBD2	TGTGCCAGCAGTTACTCGGCGCGGGGGGGCTCCTACAATGAGCAGTTCTTC	CASSYSARGGSYNEQFF
NA	TRBV12-3/TRBV12-4	TRBJ2-2	NA	TGTGCCAGCAGTCTAGCGCCACCGAGGATCGGGGAGCTGTTTTTT	CASSLAPPRIGELFF
NA	TRBV11-2	TRBJ1-2	NA	TGTGCCAGCAGCTTAGATCGGAGGGATGGCTACACCTTC	CASSLDRRDGYTF